This TCR beta chain was sequenced for a study of T-cell reconstitution after alpha-beta-depleted transplantation in children. Study results and caveats: At around two months after transplant, the alpha-beta T cells were reportedly derived from several hundred expanded clones that came from non-depleted graft cells. A year post-transplant, T-cell counts and diversity derived mostly from newly produced T cells. Surviving recipient T cells and intrathymic progenitors accounted for some patients' high TCRbeta diversity at day 60.

This clonotype was observed at least ten times. Its cognate antigen is unknown. The TCRbeta library was prepared with unique molecular identifiers. One entry per CDR3 protein, called by TCRdb with MiXCR from the PCR reads. Found here are a few hundred thousand distinct CDR3 sequences, about 45% of them singletons; the top ten hold 25% to 30%. This clonotype was obtained from a girl aged 2 to 10 with aplastic anemia, due to receive a stem cell transplant. Specimen: PBMCs, collected before TCRalphabeta/CD19-depleted stem cell transplant.

The DNA of the CDR3 is TGTGCCAGCAGTTCTACCCGACAGGGCCCCTACTACGAGCAGTACTTC. Protein sequence: CASSSTRQGPYYEQYF. This rearrangement joins TRBV28 to TRBJ2-7; TRBD1 agrees at 7 bases. V gave up 4 bases and J gave up 3 bases; unmatched junction bases: 12. The CDR3 totals 16 residues. Germline V gene data show CDR1 as MDHEN and CDR2 as SYDVKM. The whole variable domain, remainder taken from reference TRBV28 and TRBJ2-7, is DVKVTQSSRYLVKRTGEKVFLECVQDMDHENMFWYRQDPGLGLRLIYFSYDVKMKEKGDIPEGYSVSREKKERFSLILESASTNQTSMYLCASSSTRQGPYYEQYFGPGTRLTVT.